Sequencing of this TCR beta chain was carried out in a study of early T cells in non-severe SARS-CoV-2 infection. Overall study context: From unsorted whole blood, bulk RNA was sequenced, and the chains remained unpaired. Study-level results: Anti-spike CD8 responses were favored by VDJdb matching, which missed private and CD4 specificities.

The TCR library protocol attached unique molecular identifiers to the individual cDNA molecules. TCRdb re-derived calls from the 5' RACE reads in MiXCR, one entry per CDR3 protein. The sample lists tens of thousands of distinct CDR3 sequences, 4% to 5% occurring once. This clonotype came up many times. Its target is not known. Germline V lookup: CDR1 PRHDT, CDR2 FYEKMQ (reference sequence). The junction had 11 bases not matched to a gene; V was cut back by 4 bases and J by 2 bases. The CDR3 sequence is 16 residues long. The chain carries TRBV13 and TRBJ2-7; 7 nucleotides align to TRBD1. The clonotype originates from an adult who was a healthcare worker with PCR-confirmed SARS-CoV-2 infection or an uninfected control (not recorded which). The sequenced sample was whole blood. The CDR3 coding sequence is TGTGCCAGCAGCTCCCAGGTCGGGACAGAGACCTACGAGCAGTACTTC. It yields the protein CASSSQVGTETYEQYF.